Shown below are 20 T cell receptor beta chains from a single sample sequenced in a study of blood T cell repertoires in COVID-19. The table came from immunoSEQ multiplex PCR; TCRdb's copy has only in-frame clones and leaves some out. The sample includes fewer than 65,000 clones, 90% of them seen just once. Specimen: peripheral blood. The receptors stem from a human donor in a cohort sampled during active COVID-19.

The genes are TRBV20-1 and TRBJ1-2, with D unclear. The CDR3 contains 11 residues. The germline V gene has CDR1 DFQATT and CDR2 SNEGSKA (reference sequence). The CDR3 region has the DNA TGCAGCGCCACGGCGGGTTATGGCTACACCTTC. It yields the protein CSATAGYGYTF.

This clone was detected only once. The CDR3 DNA is TGTGCCAGTAGTATAGATCGGGGGAATGGCTACACCTTC. Protein sequence: CASSIDRGNGYTF. The J gene is TRBJ1-2, the V gene TRBV19, with a tentative D call TRBD1 (5 bases). The V end was cut by 0 bases, the J end by 6 bases, with 8 bases between. Germline loops: CDR1 LNHDA, CDR2 SQIVND (reference sequence). The CDR3 totals 13 residues.

The chain combines TRBV30 with TRBJ1-5, with 7 bases matching TRBD1. This CDR3 is 15 amino acids long. CDR1 and CDR2 (germline): GTSNPN, SVGIG (reference sequence). The V gene end was trimmed by 1 base and the J gene end by 3 bases; junction bases not matched to a gene: 6. The CDR3 protein is CAWSGGQATNQPQHF. The CDR3, as DNA: TGTGCCTGGAGTGGTGGACAGGCGACCAATCAGCCCCAGCATTTT. Drawing the rest from reference TRBV30 and TRBJ1-5, the complete variable domain is SQTIHQWPATLVQPVGSPLSLECTVEGTSNPNLYWYRQAAGRGLQLLFYSVGIGQISSEVPQNLSASRPQDRQFILSSKKLLLSDSGFYLCAWSGGQATNQPQHFGDGTRLSIL.

V gene TRBV15 combines with J gene TRBJ2-6; TRBD1 matches 8 bases. Germline lookup yields CDR1 LNHNV and CDR2 YYDKDF (reference sequence). CDR3 length: 19 residues. V shed 0 bases and J 0 bases; nucleotides not matched to a gene: 7. CDR3 amino acids: CATSRDFAGGGSGANVLTF. The CDR3 DNA is TGTGCCACCAGCAGAGATTTTGCAGGGGGCGGCTCTGGGGCCAACGTCCTGACTTTC.

The chain links TRBV30 to TRBJ1-1; no clear D gene. Germline loops: CDR1 GTSNPN, CDR2 SVGIG (reference sequence). This CDR3 has 16 residues. The V end lost 2 bases, the J end lost 0 bases, and 16 bases lay between the germline ends. The CDR3 protein is CAWSSLWRPMNTEAFF. CDR3 bases: TGTGCCTGGAGTTCCTTGTGGAGGCCAATGAACACTGAAGCTTTCTTT.

The table lists this clone with a count of one. The chain uses TRBV15 and TRBJ2-5, with 8 nucleotides matching TRBD2. Germline V CDR1 and CDR2: LNHNV, YYDKDF (reference sequence). With V trimmed by 1 base and J by 7 bases, 8 bases remained unmatched. The CDR3 length is 15 residues. CDR3 sequence: CATSRGTSPEGTQYF. The CDR3 bases are TGTGCCACCAGCAGAGGGACTAGCCCGGAGGGGACCCAGTACTTC.

J is TRBJ2-1 and V is TRBV7-3; D possibly corresponds to TRBD1 (5 bases). The V gene's germline CDR1 is SGHTA and CDR2 FQGTGA. The CDR3 consists of 13 residues. The V and J ends lost 5 bases and 9 bases respectively, with 14 bases between them. As DNA, the CDR3 is TGTGCCAGCAGCCAGGGTAGATCCGCTGAGCAGTTCTTC. Translation: CASSQGRSAEQFF.

The table lists this clone with a count of one. This sequence joins TRBV25-1 and TRBJ1-1; perhaps TRBD1 as D (5 bases). Germline values: CDR1 MGHDK, CDR2 SYGVNS. Between the trimmed V and J ends, which lost 0 bases and 1 base, there was a span of 9 bases. This CDR3 is 15 amino acids long. CDR3 loop: CASSEYGGENTEAFF. DNA for the CDR3: TGTGCCAGCAGTGAATATGGGGGGGAGAACACTGAAGCTTTCTTT.

This clone appeared once. V gene TRBV7-2 combines with J gene TRBJ1-3; D gene unclear. Germline assignment: CDR1 SGHTA and CDR2 FQGNSA. CDR3 length equals 15 residues. V dropped 2 bases and J dropped 0 bases, with 8 bases sitting between them. The CDR3 protein is CASSLQSGSGNTIYF. The CDR3 bases are TGTGCCAGCAGCTTACAGAGCGGCTCTGGAAACACCATATATTTT. Filled out from reference TRBV7-2 and TRBJ1-3, the complete variable domain reads GAGVSQSPSNKVTEKGKDVELRCDPISGHTALYWYRQSLGQGLEFLIYFQGNSAPDKSGLPSDRFSAERTGGSVSTLTIQRTQQEDSAVYLCASSLQSGSGNTIYFGEGSWLTVV.

V usage is TRBV4-2 and J usage is TRBJ2-1; 10 bases line up with TRBD2. CDR1 is LGHNA, CDR2 YNFKEQ, per germline. The junction had 11 bases not matched to a gene; V was cut back by 1 base and J by 8 bases. There are 17 residues in the CDR3. The CDR3 region is CASSQVTTSGMGDEQFF. The CDR3 region has the DNA TGTGCCAGCAGCCAAGTCACCACTAGCGGGATGGGTGATGAGCAGTTCTTC.

This rearrangement joins TRBV7-9 to TRBJ2-1, with 7 bases lining up with TRBD2. Germline assignment: CDR1 SEHNR and CDR2 FQNEAQ (reference sequence). Trimming cost V 5 bases and J 3 bases; bases outside gene matches: 1. The CDR3 consists of 13 residues. CDR3 nucleotide sequence: TGTGCCAGCAGCCGGGACTACTACAATGAGCAGTTCTTC. It codes for CASSRDYYNEQFF.

V usage is TRBV6-5 and J usage is TRBJ1-3; the D gene is possibly TRBD1 (6 bases). The CDR3 totals 15 residues. The V and J ends lost 10 bases and 2 bases respectively, with 18 bases between them. Germline loops: CDR1 MNHEY, CDR2 SVGAGI. The DNA of the CDR3 is TGTGCCACCTACCCACTGCACAGGGCTGGAAACACCATATATTTT. Translated, it gives CATYPLHRAGNTIYF.

This chain uses TRBV6-1 with TRBJ1-1, with D unresolved. CDR1 is MNHNS and CDR2 is SASEGT in the germline V gene. This CDR3 contains 16 residues. V was cut by 0 bases and J by 1 base, with 12 bases left in between. CDR3 residues: CASSEASSHANTEAFF. The CDR3 nucleotides read TGTGCCAGCAGTGAAGCTTCGTCACACGCGAACACTGAAGCTTTCTTT.

This chain links TRBV7-8 with TRBJ1-5, with 7 bases aligning to TRBD1. The CDR3 covers 16 residues. Per germline, CDR1 SGHVS and CDR2 FQNEAQ. V dropped 5 bases and J dropped 1; count of bases not matched to a gene: 8. As DNA, the CDR3 is TGTGCCAGCAGCCCACGGGACAGCATAAGCAATCAGCCCCAGCATTTT. Amino acid sequence: CASSPRDSISNQPQHF.

The V gene is TRBV11-1, the J gene TRBJ2-6; D gene uncertain. The CDR3 consists of 15 residues. V was pared by 4 bases and J by 0 bases, with 7 bases between. CDR1 is SGHAT and CDR2 is FQDESV in the germline V gene (reference sequence). CDR3 nucleotide sequence: TGTGCCAGCAGCTCCCGGTACTCTGGGGCCAACGTCCTGACTTTC. Residues: CASSSRYSGANVLTF.

On this clone itself: The junction does not match germline at one end; this may be a read error. V is TRBV7-7 and J is TRBJ1-2; D call uncertain. The CDR3 totals 15 residues. Germline V lookup: CDR1 SSHAT, CDR2 FNYEAQ (reference sequence). The CDR3 DNA follows: TGTGCTAGCAGCCCCTTGGCAGGCCCCTTCGATGGCTACACCTTC. It codes for CASSPLAGPFDGYTF.

This chain joins TRBV19 and TRBJ1-2; D might be TRBD1 (6 bases). Germline V gene sequence: CDR1 LNHDA, CDR2 SQIVND (reference sequence). The CDR3 is made up of 15 amino acids. The V end was cut by 3 bases, the J end by 4 bases, with 15 bases between. CDR3 nucleotides: TGTGCCAGTAGTATCACCCAGGGGACCGGCTATGGCTACACCTTC. Encoded protein: CASSITQGTGYGYTF.

This chain joins TRBV27 and TRBJ1-4; D is possibly TRBD1 (6 bases). CDR1 and CDR2 (germline): MNHEY, SMNVEV (reference sequence). This CDR3 is 18 amino acids long. V was pared by 4 bases and J by 0 bases, with 18 bases between. CDR3 amino acids: CASSWGGQSKATNEKLFF. CDR3 coding DNA: TGTGCCAGCAGTTGGGGTGGACAGTCCAAGGCAACTAATGAAAAACTGTTTTTT.

This clone showed up just once. This chain connects TRBV20-1 to TRBJ2-7; unclear D gene. Germline assignment: CDR1 DFQATT and CDR2 SNEGSKA (reference sequence). V was pared by 3 bases and J by 3 bases, with 6 bases between. The CDR3 is 11 amino acids. CDR3 bases: TGCAGTGCTAGGTCCTTCTACGAGCAGTACTTC. Its protein product is CSARSFYEQYF.

The chain links TRBV21-1 to TRBJ2-7; the DNA was not used to check the table's D call, TRBD2. TRBV21-1 constitutes a pseudogene. The CDR3 sequence is 13 residues long. The chain's CDR3 is CANPTSGSTEQYF. In DNA, the CDR3 is TGTGCCAATCCGACTAGCGGGAGTACCGAGCAGTACTTC.